Shown below are 27 T cell receptor beta chains from a single sample sequenced in a study of blood T cell repertoires in COVID-19 (dated by TCRdb to 2020 to 2022). The library was made by the immunoSEQ multiplex PCR assay. Imported from immuneACCESS, the table was reduced by TCRdb to in-frame sequences with V and J called. These copies leave out some clones; in studies compared against another copy, an unresolved V gene accounts for under half, and the cause of the remainder is not known. The sample has about 180,000 clones on record, around 86% of them singletons. The ten largest clones add up to more than 7.5% of the sample. Sequences were obtained from PBMCs or T cells enriched from blood (not recorded which). These receptors came from a woman aged 30 to 39 who had recovered from COVID-19.

V gene TRBV13 combines with J gene TRBJ2-7; D perhaps matches TRBD1 (5 bases). The V gene lost 2 bases and the J gene lost 2 bases, with 10 bases spanning the gap. CDR1 PRHDT and CDR2 FYEKMQ come from the germline V gene (reference sequence). The CDR3 is 14 residues long. CDR3 sequence (DNA): TGTGCCAGCAGCTTATCGGGCAGGGCCTACGAGCAGTACTTC. Its protein product is CASSLSGRAYEQYF.

V and J are TRBV4-2 and TRBJ2-7, with D unclear. The CDR3 has 12 residues. Between the trimmed V and J ends, which lost 0 bases and 7 bases, there was a span of 7 bases. Germline V lookup: CDR1 LGHNA, CDR2 YNFKEQ. The CDR3 nucleotides are TGTGCCAGCAGCCAAGATTTACTGGAGCAGTACTTC. It is translated as CASSQDLLEQYF.

The gene calls are TRBV5-5 and TRBJ2-7; 7 nucleotides align to TRBD1. The CDR3 contains 15 residues. In germline, CDR1 is SGHKS, CDR2 YYEKEE (reference sequence). After removal of 1 base from V and 2 bases from J, the junction contained 6 bases not matched to a gene. CDR3 bases: TGTGCCAGCAGCTTGCGTGGACAGGAGGCCTACGAGCAGTACTTC. This gives the protein CASSLRGQEAYEQYF. Full variable domain (remainder filled in from reference TRBV5-5 and TRBJ2-7): DAGVTQSPTHLIKTRGQQVTLRCSPISGHKSVSWYQQVLGQGPQFIFQYYEKEERGRGNFPDRFSARQFPNYSSELNVNALLLGDSALYLCASSLRGQEAYEQYFGPGTRLTVT.

The V gene is TRBV11-3, the J gene TRBJ2-1; TRBD2 aligns across 14 bases. Germline V gives CDR1 SGHNT, CDR2 YENEEA. J gave up 3 bases and V 0 bases, and 10 bases lay outside the gene matches. This CDR3 contains 20 residues. CDR3 in amino acids: CASSLDWGLAGAYLYNEQFF. Written as DNA, the CDR3 is TGTGCCAGCAGCTTAGATTGGGGACTAGCGGGAGCCTACCTCTACAATGAGCAGTTCTTC.

This sequence joins TRBV19 and TRBJ2-1; TRBD2 matches at 13 bases. CDR3 size: 17 residues. The junction had 10 bases not matched to a gene; V was cut back by 5 bases and J by 6 bases. Germline loops: CDR1 LNHDA, CDR2 SQIVND (reference sequence). The CDR3 nucleotides read TGTGCCAGTAGTCACGGACTAGCGGGAGCCGCGGGCAATGAGCAGTTCTTC. Translated, it gives CASSHGLAGAAGNEQFF.

This clone turned up a few times. This chain links TRBV9 with TRBJ2-7; 9 positions match TRBD2. Germline CDR1 SGDLS, CDR2 YYNGEE. This CDR3 region has 15 residues. J lost 4 bases, V lost 4 bases, and 9 bases had no gene match. CDR3 amino acids: CASSHSLAGGYEQYF. CDR3 sequence (DNA): TGTGCCAGCAGCCACTCACTAGCGGGTGGATACGAGCAGTACTTC.

The CDR3 bases are TGTGCCAGTAGTGAGGCGGGAAGCACAGATACGCAGTATTTT. Translated, it gives CASSEAGSTDTQYF. V gene TRBV19 combines with J gene TRBJ2-3; D is perhaps TRBD2 (6 bases). Per the germline V gene, CDR1 is LNHDA and CDR2 is SQIVND (reference sequence). The CDR3 runs to 14 residues. V lost 5 bases and J lost 0, with 9 bases in between. Using reference TRBV19 and TRBJ2-3 for the parts outside the CDR3, the full variable domain is DGGITQSPKYLFRKEGQNVTLSCEQNLNHDAMYWYRQDPGQGLRLIYYSQIVNDFQKGDIAEGYSVSREKKESFPLTVTSAQKNPTAFYLCASSEAGSTDTQYFGPGTRLTVL.

V is TRBV30 and J is TRBJ2-3; D possibly corresponds to TRBD2 (6 bases). The length of the CDR3 is 14 residues. Germline CDR1 GTSNPN, CDR2 SVGIG (reference sequence). Trimming left V 1 base short and J 3 bases short, with 11 bases between. The CDR3 nucleotides read TGTGCCTGGAGTGGACTAGTGGTGACAGATACGCAGTATTTT. It specifies CAWSGLVVTDTQYF.

This clone occurred a few times. V gene TRBV5-1 combines with J gene TRBJ2-1, with a weak D call TRBD2 (6 bases). The CDR3 is 15 residues long. CDR1 and CDR2 from the germline V gene are SGHRS and YFSETQ. V lost 4 bases, J lost 1 base, and 12 bases lay in between. The chain's CDR3 is CASSEAGGSYNEQFF. CDR3 nucleotide sequence: TGCGCCAGCAGCGAGGCCGGAGGGTCCTACAATGAGCAGTTCTTC.

V usage is TRBV28 and J usage is TRBJ2-7; D gene unclear. This CDR3 comprises 12 residues. Germline V CDR1 and CDR2: MDHEN, SYDVKM. Trimming left V 7 bases short and J 4 bases short, with 11 bases between. The CDR3 region is CASTHEDYEQYF. The CDR3 nucleotides read TGTGCCAGCACCCACGAGGATTACGAGCAGTACTTC.

This chain joins TRBV7-6 and TRBJ1-6; a weak D match, TRBD1 (5 bases). This CDR3 has 16 residues. Between the trimmed V and J ends, which lost 2 bases and 10 bases, there was a span of 18 bases. Germline-derived CDR1 and CDR2 are SGHVS and FNYEAQ. CDR3 sequence reads: CASSLSPGLLKSPLHF. The CDR3 DNA is TGTGCCAGCAGCTTATCCCCGGGACTTTTAAAGTCACCCCTCCACTTT.

The V call is TRBV3-1 (or the pseudogene TRBV3-2), the J call TRBJ2-7; D might be TRBD2 (6 bases). Germline V gene sequence: CDR1 LGHDT, CDR2 YNNKEL (reference sequence). Trimming removed 0 bases at V and 6 bases at J, with 12 bases between. The CDR3 has 14 amino acids. The CDR3 nucleotides are TGTGCCAGCAGCCAAGATTTCACGGGACTCGAGCAGTACTTC. Translated: CASSQDFTGLEQYF.

The V call is TRBV6-2 or TRBV6-3, the J call TRBJ2-4, with D possibly matching TRBD2 (5 bases). This CDR3 is built from 14 residues. From germline, CDR1 is MNHEY and CDR2 SVGEGT. V was cut by 5 bases and J by 5 bases, with 13 bases left in between. The CDR3 spells CASSVAMIENIQYF. The CDR3, as DNA: TGTGCCAGCAGTGTAGCGATGATAGAAAACATTCAGTACTTC.

This clone was observed a few times. The genes are TRBV7-2 and TRBJ2-3; 7 bases map to TRBD1. Germline lookup yields CDR1 SGHTA and CDR2 FQGNSA. The trim removed 5 bases at V and 3 bases at J, leaving 8 bases unmatched. The CDR3 runs 15 residues. CDR3 in DNA: TGTGCCAGCAGCGTACGGAAGGGGGCTACAGATACGCAGTATTTT. As protein: CASSVRKGATDTQYF.

The chain couples TRBV4-1 to TRBJ2-2, with D unresolved. V was pared by 1 base and J by 9 bases, with 12 bases between. The CDR3 is 14 amino acids. The germline CDR1 and CDR2 sequences are MGHRA and YSYEKL. CDR3 amino acids: CASSQVSVSRELFF. The CDR3, as DNA: TGCGCCAGCAGCCAAGTTTCAGTTAGCCGGGAGCTGTTTTTT.

The chain employs TRBV2 and TRBJ2-1; 10 bases agree with TRBD2. From germline, CDR1 is SNHLY and CDR2 FYNNEI. Trimming at V came to 2 bases and at J to 8 bases, leaving 3 bases not matched to a gene. The CDR3 runs 14 residues. CDR3 sequence reads: CASSETSGKDEQFF. The CDR3 bases are TGTGCCAGCAGTGAAACTAGCGGGAAAGATGAGCAGTTCTTC.

The rearrangement joins TRBV5-1 to TRBJ1-2; 8 bases are a match to TRBD1. This CDR3 has 16 residues. Losses at the gene ends were 5 bases for V and 6 bases for J; bases not matched to a gene: 15. CDR1 is SGHRS and CDR2 is YFSETQ in the germline V gene. CDR3 loop: CASSLGGSGGLDGYTF. The CDR3 nucleotides are TGCGCCAGCAGTCTCGGAGGGTCAGGGGGCCTTGATGGCTACACCTTC.

This chain uses TRBV18 with TRBJ2-7, with a weak D call TRBD1 (6 bases). The V and J ends lost 3 bases and 6 bases respectively, with 12 bases between them. Germline-derived CDR1 and CDR2 are KGHSH and LQKENI. CDR3 length equals 13 residues. The CDR3 here is CASSPQTGTEQYF. CDR3 coding DNA: TGTGCCAGCTCACCTCAAACAGGGACCGAGCAGTACTTC.

The V and J genes are TRBV7-9 and TRBJ1-3; a possible D gene is TRBD1 (5 bases). V lost 2 bases and J lost 2, with 10 bases in between. Germline assignment: CDR1 SEHNR and CDR2 FQNEAQ (reference sequence). This CDR3 has 15 amino acids. The CDR3 loop reads CASSLLGAPGNTIYF. CDR3 in DNA: TGTGCCAGCAGCTTATTAGGGGCTCCTGGAAACACCATATATTTT.

This rearrangement joins TRBV11-2 to TRBJ2-7; 8 nucleotides align to TRBD2. The V gene's germline CDR1 is SGHAT and CDR2 FQNNGV. The CDR3 spans 15 residues. The V and J ends lost 1 base and 1 base, in that order; junction bases with no gene match: 3. The CDR3 spells CASSLGAGVSYEQYF. Here the CDR3 DNA reads TGTGCCAGCAGCTTAGGAGCGGGAGTGTCCTACGAGCAGTACTTC.

The chain couples TRBV27 to TRBJ2-1, with 7 bases identical to TRBD2. This CDR3 is 16 amino acids long. Trimming at V came to 3 bases and at J to 0 bases, leaving 5 bases not matched to a gene. Germline assignment: CDR1 MNHEY and CDR2 SMNVEV (reference sequence). CDR3 amino acids: CASSFAAGRSYNEQFF. The CDR3 nucleotides are TGTGCCAGCAGTTTCGCAGCGGGACGCTCCTACAATGAGCAGTTCTTC.

V usage is TRBV6-5 and J usage is TRBJ1-3, with TRBD1 matching over 9 bases. CDR1 MNHEY and CDR2 SVGAGI come from the germline V gene. V was clipped by 8 bases and J by 7 bases; unmatched bases: 9. The CDR3 runs 14 residues. CDR3 protein: CASARTGVRNTIYF. CDR3 in DNA: TGTGCCAGCGCAAGGACAGGGGTGCGGAACACCATATATTTT.

This rearrangement joins TRBV3-1 (or the pseudogene TRBV3-2) to TRBJ1-2, with D maybe TRBD1 (6 bases). The CDR3 loop spans 15 amino acids. Germline lookup yields CDR1 LGHDT and CDR2 YNNKEL (reference sequence). Trimming stripped 4 bases from V and 4 bases from J, with 16 bases between. CDR3 nucleotide sequence: TGTGCCAGCAGCCCTACTTTCGACAGGTCCTATGGCTACACCTTC. It yields the protein CASSPTFDRSYGYTF.

The gene calls are TRBV7-2 and TRBJ2-2; D is possibly TRBD1 (6 bases). Germline CDR1 SGHTA, CDR2 FQGNSA. V was shortened by 1 base and J by 6 bases, with 6 bases between the two germline ends. This CDR3 has 13 residues. CDR3 sequence: CASSLEGAGELFF. CDR3 nucleotide sequence: TGTGCCAGCAGCTTAGAGGGGGCCGGGGAGCTGTTTTTT.

V and J are TRBV11-3 and TRBJ2-5, with 7 nucleotides matching TRBD1. Looked up from germline, CDR1 is SGHNT and CDR2 is YENEEA. The CDR3 spans 14 residues. Losses at the gene ends were 5 bases for V and 0 bases for J; bases not matched to a gene: 3. CDR3 in DNA: TGTGCCAGCAGCCCCGGACAGGACCAAGAGACCCAGTACTTC. Its protein is CASSPGQDQETQYF.

V gene TRBV4-1 combines with J gene TRBJ2-7; D uncertain. This CDR3 has 13 amino acids. V was pared by 2 bases and J by 0 bases, with 5 bases between. Germline-derived CDR1 and CDR2 are MGHRA and YSYEKL. The CDR3 here is CASSQHFSYEQYF. CDR3 bases: TGCGCCAGCAGCCAACACTTCTCCTACGAGCAGTACTTC.

This clone showed up just once. The V gene is TRBV11-3, the J gene TRBJ1-1; D ambiguous. Per germline, CDR1 SGHNT and CDR2 YENEEA. V gave up 1 base and J gave up 0 bases, with 6 bases separating them. CDR3 length: 14 amino acids. The CDR3 region has the DNA TGTGCCAGCAGCTTAGCACAGATGAACACTGAAGCTTTCTTT. This gives the protein CASSLAQMNTEAFF.